Each of the 6 T cell receptor beta chains below was sequenced from the same sample in a study of T cell responses to AZD1222 COVID-19 vaccine. Repertoires were generated with immunoSEQ multiplex PCR, while TCRdb's copy carries only in-frame clones and drops some. The repertoire holds roughly 200,000 clones, with almost 90% as singletons. Specimen: peripheral blood, collected on day 0 of AZD1222 vaccination. All receptors come from an adult in good health.

There are a few counts of this clone. The J gene is TRBJ2-2, the V gene TRBV27; D not certain. This CDR3 comprises 18 residues. The germline CDR1 and CDR2 sequences are MNHEY and SMNVEV (reference sequence). The V gene lost 3 bases and the J gene lost 4 bases, with 21 bases spanning the gap. The CDR3 region is CASSFQIESLQLTGELFF. CDR3 bases: TGTGCCAGCAGTTTCCAAATCGAATCCCTGCAGCTCACCGGGGAGCTGTTTTTT.

The rearrangement links TRBV3-1 (or the pseudogene TRBV3-2) to TRBJ1-5; no definite D call. This CDR3 region has 17 residues. CDR1 and CDR2 (germline): LGHDT, YNNKEL (reference sequence). Trimming pared 1 base from V and 0 bases from J, leaving 13 bases between. CDR3 loop: CASSQGGGIYSNQPQHF. The CDR3, as DNA: TGTGCCAGCAGCCAAGGGGGTGGGATCTATAGCAATCAGCCCCAGCATTTT.

This rearrangement joins TRBV3-1 (or the pseudogene TRBV3-2) to TRBJ1-1, with a tentative D call TRBD1 (6 bases). Per germline, CDR1 LGHDT and CDR2 YNNKEL (reference sequence). CDR3 size: 14 residues. V was cut by 11 bases and J by 5 bases, with 21 bases left in between. The CDR3 sequence is CARRGPVGRTEAFF. The CDR3 DNA reads as TGTGCCCGGCGGGGGCCTGTAGGACGGACTGAAGCTTTCTTT.

The J gene is TRBJ2-7, the V gene TRBV6-2 or TRBV6-3; TRBD1 matches 7 bases. This CDR3 has 17 residues. The germline CDR1 and CDR2 sequences are MNHEY and SVGEGT. The junction had 12 bases not matched to a gene; V was cut back by 0 bases and J by 4 bases. The CDR3 coding sequence is TGTGCCAGCAGTTACTCGATGAGGGCACAGGGGTCGTACGAGCAGTACTTC. It codes for CASSYSMRAQGSYEQYF.

The CDR3 protein is CASSRDTRSDTQYF. CDR3 nucleotide sequence: TGTGCCAGCAGCCGCGATACTAGGTCAGATACGCAGTATTTT. This sequence joins TRBV3-1 (or the pseudogene TRBV3-2) and TRBJ2-3, with a possible D match to TRBD2 (5 bases). Trimming pared 4 bases from V and 4 bases from J, leaving 12 bases between. There are 14 residues in the CDR3. Germline CDR1 is LGHDT and CDR2 is YNNKEL (reference sequence).

The V call is TRBV6-6, the J call TRBJ2-4, with 10 bases aligning to TRBD1. Germline V gene data show CDR1 as MNHNY and CDR2 as SVGAGI (reference sequence). Germline trimming cut 4 bases from V and 3 bases from J; bases unmatched to any gene: 3. The CDR3 totals 15 residues. The CDR3 sequence: CASSSGTGVKNIQYF. The CDR3 coding sequence is TGTGCCAGCAGTTCAGGGACAGGGGTCAAAAACATTCAGTACTTC.